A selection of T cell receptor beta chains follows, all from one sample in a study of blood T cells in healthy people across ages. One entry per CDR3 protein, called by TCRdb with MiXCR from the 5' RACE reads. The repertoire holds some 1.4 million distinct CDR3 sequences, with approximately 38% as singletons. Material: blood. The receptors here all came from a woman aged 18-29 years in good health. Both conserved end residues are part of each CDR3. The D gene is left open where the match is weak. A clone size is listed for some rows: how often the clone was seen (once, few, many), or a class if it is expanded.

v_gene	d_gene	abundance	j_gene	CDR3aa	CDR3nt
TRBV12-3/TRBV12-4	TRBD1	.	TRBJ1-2	CASSPTPQGDGYTF	TGTGCCAGCAGCCCTACCCCCCAGGGGGATGGCTACACCTTC
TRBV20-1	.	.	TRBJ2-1	CSASDRADYNEQFF	TGCAGTGCTTCTGACCGCGCAGATTACAATGAGCAGTTCTTC
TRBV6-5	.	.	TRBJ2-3	CACSSLTDTQYF	TGTGCCTGCAGTTCCCTCACAGATACGCAGTATTTT
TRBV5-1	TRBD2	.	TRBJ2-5	CASSPTSGSYQETQYF	TGCGCCAGCAGCCCTACTAGCGGGTCGTACCAAGAGACCCAGTACTTC
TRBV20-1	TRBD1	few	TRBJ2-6	CSAATIFDRDSGANVLTF	TGCAGTGCGGCGACAATATTTGACAGGGACTCTGGGGCCAACGTCCTGACTTTC
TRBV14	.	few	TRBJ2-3	CASSHPNTDTQYF	TGTGCCAGCAGCCACCCTAACACAGATACGCAGTATTTT
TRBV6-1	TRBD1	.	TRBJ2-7	CASSEQRGQTVVSFYEQYF	TGTGCCAGCAGTGAACAGAGGGGACAGACCGTAGTCTCCTTCTACGAGCAGTACTTC
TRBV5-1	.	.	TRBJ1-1	CASSPSDLTEAFF	TGCGCCAGCAGCCCCTCAGATCTGACTGAAGCTTTCTTT
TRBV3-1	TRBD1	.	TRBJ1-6	CASSPGQGKGSSYNSPLHF	TGTGCCAGCAGCCCGGGACAGGGGAAGGGCAGCTCCTATAATTCACCCCTCCACTTT
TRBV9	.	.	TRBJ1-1	CASSVDSGTEAFF	TGTGCCAGCAGCGTAGATTCGGGCACTGAAGCTTTCTTT
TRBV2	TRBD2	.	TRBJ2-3	CAGGGLGGASTDTQYF	TGTGCCGGGGGGGGACTAGGGGGGGCCAGCACAGATACGCAGTATTTT
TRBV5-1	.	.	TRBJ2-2	CASLKGSTGELFF	TGCGCCAGTCTTAAGGGGAGCACCGGGGAGCTGTTTTTT
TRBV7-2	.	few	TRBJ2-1	CASSLVALSDRRADEQFF	TGTGCCAGCAGCTTAGTGGCTCTTTCGGACCGCCGCGCGGATGAGCAGTTCTTC
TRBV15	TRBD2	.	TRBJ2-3	CATGSKLASSTDTQYF	TGTGCCACCGGCAGCAAACTAGCGAGTAGCACAGATACGCAGTATTTT
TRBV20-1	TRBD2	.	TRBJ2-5	CSASMGSSGKSQYF	TGCAGTGCCTCAATGGGGTCTAGCGGAAAATCCCAGTACTTC
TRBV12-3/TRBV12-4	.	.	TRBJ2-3	CASSPPGITDTQYF	TGTGCCAGCAGTCCCCCGGGCATCACAGATACGCAGTATTTT
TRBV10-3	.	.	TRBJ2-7	CAISGPGSPSYEQYF	TGTGCCATCAGTGGCCCCGGGAGCCCGTCCTACGAGCAGTACTTC
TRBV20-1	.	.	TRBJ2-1	CSATPPGLNNEQFF	TGCAGTGCTACACCCCCGGGGCTTAATAATGAGCAGTTCTTC
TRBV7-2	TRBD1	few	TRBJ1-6	CASSLQGTGNNSPLHF	TGTGCCAGCAGCTTACAGGGGACAGGGAATAATTCACCCCTCCACTTT
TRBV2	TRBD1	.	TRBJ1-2	CASSLHETGRGYTF	TGTGCCAGCAGCCTACACGAGACAGGGCGAGGCTACACCTTC
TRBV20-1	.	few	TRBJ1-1	CSARRAVGGITEAFF	TGCAGTGCTAGACGGGCGGTAGGGGGGATCACTGAAGCTTTCTTT
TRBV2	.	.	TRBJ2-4	CASSEQGGNIQYF	TGTGCCAGCAGTGAACAGGGTGGAAACATTCAGTACTTC
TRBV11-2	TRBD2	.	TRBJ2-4	CACSPPGLAGAKNIQYF	TGTGCCTGCAGCCCCCCTGGACTAGCGGGAGCCAAAAACATTCAGTACTTC